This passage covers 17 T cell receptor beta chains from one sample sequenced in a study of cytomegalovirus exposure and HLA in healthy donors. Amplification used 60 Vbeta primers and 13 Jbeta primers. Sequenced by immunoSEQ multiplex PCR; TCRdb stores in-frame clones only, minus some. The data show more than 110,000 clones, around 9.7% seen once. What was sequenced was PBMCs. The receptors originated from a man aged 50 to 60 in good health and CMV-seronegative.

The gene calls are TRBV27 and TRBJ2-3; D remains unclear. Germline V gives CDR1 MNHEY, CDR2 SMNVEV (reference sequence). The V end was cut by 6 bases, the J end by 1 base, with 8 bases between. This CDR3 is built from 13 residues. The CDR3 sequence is CASRRVGTDTQYF. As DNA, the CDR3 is TGTGCCAGCAGGCGAGTTGGCACAGATACGCAGTATTTT.

CDR3 sequence reads: CAWSVGTTYEQYF. The CDR3 DNA follows: TGTGCCTGGAGTGTCGGGACTACTTACGAGCAGTACTTC. The chain is built from TRBV30 and TRBJ2-7; 7 bases agree with TRBD2. Germline V lookup: CDR1 GTSNPN, CDR2 SVGIG (reference sequence). Unmatched junction bases numbered 3, after V lost 0 bases and J lost 4 bases. This CDR3 has 13 amino acids.

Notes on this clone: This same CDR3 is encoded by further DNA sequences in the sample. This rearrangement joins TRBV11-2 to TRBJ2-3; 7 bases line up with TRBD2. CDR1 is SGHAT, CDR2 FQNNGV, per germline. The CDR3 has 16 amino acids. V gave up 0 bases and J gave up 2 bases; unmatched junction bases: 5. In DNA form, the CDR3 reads TGTGCCAGCAGCTTAGATCGGGCGGGAGCCACAGATACGCAGTATTTT. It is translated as CASSLDRAGATDTQYF.

For the CDR3, the DNA is TGTGCCAGCAGTGTGAGGCAGGGACTAAACAATGAGCAGTTCTTC. Its protein product is CASSVRQGLNNEQFF. The chain couples TRBV6-1 to TRBJ2-1, with 7 bases identical to TRBD2. V lost 4 bases to trimming and J lost 5 bases; unmatched junction nucleotides: 8. The CDR3 is made up of 15 amino acids. Looked up from germline, CDR1 is MNHNS and CDR2 is SASEGT.

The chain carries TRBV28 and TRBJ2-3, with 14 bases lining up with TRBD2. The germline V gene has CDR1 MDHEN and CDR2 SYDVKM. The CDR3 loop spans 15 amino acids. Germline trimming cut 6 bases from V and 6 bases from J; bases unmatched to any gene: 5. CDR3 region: CASRPTSGRVDTQYF. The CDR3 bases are TGTGCCAGCAGACCGACTAGCGGGAGGGTGGATACGCAGTATTTT.

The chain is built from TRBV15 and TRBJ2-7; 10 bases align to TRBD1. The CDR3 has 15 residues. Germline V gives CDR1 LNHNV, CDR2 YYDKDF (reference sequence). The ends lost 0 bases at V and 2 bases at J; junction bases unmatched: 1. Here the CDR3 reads CATSREGTGAYEQYF. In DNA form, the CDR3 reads TGTGCCACCAGCAGAGAAGGGACAGGGGCCTACGAGCAGTACTTC.

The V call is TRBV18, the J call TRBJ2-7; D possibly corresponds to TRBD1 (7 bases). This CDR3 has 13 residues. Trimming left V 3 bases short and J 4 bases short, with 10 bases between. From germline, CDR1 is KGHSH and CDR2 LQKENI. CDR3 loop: CASSPQGGYEQYF. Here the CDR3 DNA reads TGTGCCAGCTCACCTCAGGGGGGTTACGAGCAGTACTTC.

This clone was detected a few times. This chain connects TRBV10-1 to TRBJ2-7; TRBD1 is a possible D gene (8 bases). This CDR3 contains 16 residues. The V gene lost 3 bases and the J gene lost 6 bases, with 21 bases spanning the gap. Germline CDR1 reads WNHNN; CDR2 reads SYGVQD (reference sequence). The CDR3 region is CASSDAGAAQGGEQYF. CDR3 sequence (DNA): TGCGCCAGCAGTGACGCGGGGGCGGCACAGGGGGGCGAGCAGTACTTC.

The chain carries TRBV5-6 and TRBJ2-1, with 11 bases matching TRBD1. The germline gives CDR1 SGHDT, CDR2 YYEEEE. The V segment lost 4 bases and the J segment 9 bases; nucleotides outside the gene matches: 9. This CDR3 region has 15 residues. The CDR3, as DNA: TGTGCCAGCAGCGGACGGACAGGGGGCTACGGTGAGCAGTTCTTC. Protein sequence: CASSGRTGGYGEQFF.

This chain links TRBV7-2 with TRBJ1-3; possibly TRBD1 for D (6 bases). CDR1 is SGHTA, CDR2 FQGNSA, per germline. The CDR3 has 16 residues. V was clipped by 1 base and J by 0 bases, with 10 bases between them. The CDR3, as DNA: TGTGCCAGCAGCTTAGGGGGGGGCAGCTCTGGAAACACCATATATTTT. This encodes CASSLGGGSSGNTIYF.

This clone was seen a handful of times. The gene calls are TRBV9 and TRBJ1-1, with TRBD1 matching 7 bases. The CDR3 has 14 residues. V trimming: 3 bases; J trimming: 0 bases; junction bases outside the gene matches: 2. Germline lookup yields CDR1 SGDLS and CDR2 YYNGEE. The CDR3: CASSADRMNTEAFF. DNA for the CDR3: TGTGCCAGCAGCGCGGACAGGATGAACACTGAAGCTTTCTTT. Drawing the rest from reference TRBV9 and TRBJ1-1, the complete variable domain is DSGVTQTPKHLITATGQRVTLRCSPRSGDLSVYWYQQSLDQGLQFLIQYYNGEERAKGNILERFSAQQFPDLHSELNLSSLELGDSALYFCASSADRMNTEAFFGQGTRLTVV.

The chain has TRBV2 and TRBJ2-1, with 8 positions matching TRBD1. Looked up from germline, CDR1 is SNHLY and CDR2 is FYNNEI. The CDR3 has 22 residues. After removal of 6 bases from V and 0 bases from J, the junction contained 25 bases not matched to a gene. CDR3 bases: TGTGCCAGCAGCGGACAGGGTACCCCGAGCGTTTTCCAATCAAGCTCCTACAATGAGCAGTTCTTC. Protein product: CASSGQGTPSVFQSSSYNEQFF.

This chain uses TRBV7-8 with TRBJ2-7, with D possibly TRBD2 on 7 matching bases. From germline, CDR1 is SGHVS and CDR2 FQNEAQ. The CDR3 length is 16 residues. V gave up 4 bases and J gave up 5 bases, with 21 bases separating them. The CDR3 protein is CASSSALGGLLDEQYF. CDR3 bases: TGTGCCAGCAGCTCGGCCCTCGGGGGGCTCCTGGACGAGCAGTACTTC. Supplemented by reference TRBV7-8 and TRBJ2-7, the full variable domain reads GAGVSQSPRYKVAKRGQDVALRCDPISGHVSLFWYQQALGQGPEFLTYFQNEAQLDKSGLPSDRFFAERPEGSVSTLKIQRTQQEDSAVYLCASSSALGGLLDEQYFGPGTRLTVT.

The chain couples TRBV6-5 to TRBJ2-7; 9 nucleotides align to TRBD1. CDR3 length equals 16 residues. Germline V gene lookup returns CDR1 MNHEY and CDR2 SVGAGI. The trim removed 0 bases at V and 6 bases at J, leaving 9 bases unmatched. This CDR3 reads CASSYSAVGQGTEQYF. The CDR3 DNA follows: TGTGCCAGCAGTTACTCGGCGGTCGGACAGGGGACCGAGCAGTACTTC.

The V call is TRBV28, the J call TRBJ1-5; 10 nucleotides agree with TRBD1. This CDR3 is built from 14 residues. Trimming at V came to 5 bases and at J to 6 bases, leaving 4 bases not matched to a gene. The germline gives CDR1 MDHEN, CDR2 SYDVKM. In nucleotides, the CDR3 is TGTGCCAGCAGTGGACAGGGGGTTGCTCAGCCCCAGCATTTT. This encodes CASSGQGVAQPQHF.

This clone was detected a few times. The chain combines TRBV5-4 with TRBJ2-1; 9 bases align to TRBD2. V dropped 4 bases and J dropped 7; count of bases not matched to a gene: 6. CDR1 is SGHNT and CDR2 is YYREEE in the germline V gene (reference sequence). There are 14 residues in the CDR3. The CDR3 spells CASSKTSGGNEQFF. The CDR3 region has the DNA TGTGCCAGCAGCAAGACTAGCGGTGGGAATGAGCAGTTCTTC.

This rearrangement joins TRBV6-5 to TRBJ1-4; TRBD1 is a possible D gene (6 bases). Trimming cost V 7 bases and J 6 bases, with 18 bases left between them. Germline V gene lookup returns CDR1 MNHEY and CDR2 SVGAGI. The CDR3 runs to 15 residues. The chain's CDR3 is CASKRGGTGDEKLFF. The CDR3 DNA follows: TGTGCCAGCAAAAGGGGGGGAACAGGAGATGAAAAACTGTTTTTT.